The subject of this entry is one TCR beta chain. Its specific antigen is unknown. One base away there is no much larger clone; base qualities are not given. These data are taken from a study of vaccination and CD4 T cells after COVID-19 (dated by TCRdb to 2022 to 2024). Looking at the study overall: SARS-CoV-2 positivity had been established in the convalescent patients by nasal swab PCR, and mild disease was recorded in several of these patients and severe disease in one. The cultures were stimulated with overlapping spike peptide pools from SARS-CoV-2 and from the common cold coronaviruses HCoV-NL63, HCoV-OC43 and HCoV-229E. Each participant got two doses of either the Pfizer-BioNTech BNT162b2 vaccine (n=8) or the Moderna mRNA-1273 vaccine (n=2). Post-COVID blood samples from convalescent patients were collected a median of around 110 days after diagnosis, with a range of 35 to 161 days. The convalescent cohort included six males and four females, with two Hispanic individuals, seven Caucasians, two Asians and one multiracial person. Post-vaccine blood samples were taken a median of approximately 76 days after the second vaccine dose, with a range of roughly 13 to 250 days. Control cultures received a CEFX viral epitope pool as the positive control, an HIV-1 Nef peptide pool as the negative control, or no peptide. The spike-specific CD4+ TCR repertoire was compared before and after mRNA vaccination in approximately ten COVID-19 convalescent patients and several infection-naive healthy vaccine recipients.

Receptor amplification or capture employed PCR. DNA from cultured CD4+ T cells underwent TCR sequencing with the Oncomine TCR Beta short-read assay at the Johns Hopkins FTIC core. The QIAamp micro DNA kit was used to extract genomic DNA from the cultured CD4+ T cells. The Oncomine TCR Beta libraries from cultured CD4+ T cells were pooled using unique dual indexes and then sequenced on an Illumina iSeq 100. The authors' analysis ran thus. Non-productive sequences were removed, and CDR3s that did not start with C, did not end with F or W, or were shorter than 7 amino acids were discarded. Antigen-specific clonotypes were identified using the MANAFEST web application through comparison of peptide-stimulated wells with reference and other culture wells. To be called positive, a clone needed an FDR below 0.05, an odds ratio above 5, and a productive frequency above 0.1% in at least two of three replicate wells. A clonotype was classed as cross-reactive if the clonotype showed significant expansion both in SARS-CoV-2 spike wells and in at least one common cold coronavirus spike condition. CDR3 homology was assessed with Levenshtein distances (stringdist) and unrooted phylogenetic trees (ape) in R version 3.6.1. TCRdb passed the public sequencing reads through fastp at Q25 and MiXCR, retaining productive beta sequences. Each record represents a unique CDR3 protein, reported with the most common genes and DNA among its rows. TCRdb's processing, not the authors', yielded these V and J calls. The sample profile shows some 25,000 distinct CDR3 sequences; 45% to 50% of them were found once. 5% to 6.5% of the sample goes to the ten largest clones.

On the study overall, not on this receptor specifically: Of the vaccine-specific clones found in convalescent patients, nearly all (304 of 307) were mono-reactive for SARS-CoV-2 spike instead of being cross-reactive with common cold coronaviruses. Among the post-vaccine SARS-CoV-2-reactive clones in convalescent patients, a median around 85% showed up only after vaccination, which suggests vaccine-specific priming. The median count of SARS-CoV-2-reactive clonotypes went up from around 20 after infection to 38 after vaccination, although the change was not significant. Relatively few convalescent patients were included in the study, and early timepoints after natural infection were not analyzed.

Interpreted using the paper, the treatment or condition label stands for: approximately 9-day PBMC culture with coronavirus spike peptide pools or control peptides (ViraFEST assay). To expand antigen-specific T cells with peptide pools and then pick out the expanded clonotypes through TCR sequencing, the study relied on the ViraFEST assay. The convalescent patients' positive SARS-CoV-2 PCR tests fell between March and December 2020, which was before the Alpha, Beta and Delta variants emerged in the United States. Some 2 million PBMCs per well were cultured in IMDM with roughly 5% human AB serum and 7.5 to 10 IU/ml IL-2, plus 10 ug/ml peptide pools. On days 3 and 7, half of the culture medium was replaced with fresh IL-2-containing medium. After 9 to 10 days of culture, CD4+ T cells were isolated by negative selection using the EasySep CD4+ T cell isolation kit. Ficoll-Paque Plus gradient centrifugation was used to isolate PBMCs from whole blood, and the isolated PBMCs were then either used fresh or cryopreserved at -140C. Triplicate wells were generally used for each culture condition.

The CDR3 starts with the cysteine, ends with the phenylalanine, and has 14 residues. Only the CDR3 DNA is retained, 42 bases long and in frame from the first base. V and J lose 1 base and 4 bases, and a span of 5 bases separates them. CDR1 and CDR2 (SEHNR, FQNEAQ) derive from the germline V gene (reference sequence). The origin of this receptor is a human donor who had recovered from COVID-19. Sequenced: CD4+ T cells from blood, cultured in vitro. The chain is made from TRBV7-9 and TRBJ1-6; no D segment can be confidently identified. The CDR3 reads CASSLDQYNSPLHF. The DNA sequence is TGTGCCAGCAGCTTAGACCAGTATAATTCACCCCTCCACTTT.